This TCR beta chain came from a study of blood T cell repertoires in COVID-19. Looking at the study overall: Samples representing acute and convalescent COVID-19 were sourced from the United States, Italy and Spain.

Authors' data handling: Quantification of nucleated cells was approximated via reference gene primer amplification. Profiling relied on immunoSEQ multiplex PCR, and the TCRdb table lists in-frame clones only, not all of them. The D gene and trimming were derived from the DNA, and the V and J assignments and clone size from that table. The repertoire holds 300,000 or so clones, with about nine tenths as singletons. V lost 5 bases and J lost 5, with 15 bases in between. Germline lookup yields CDR1 SNHLY and CDR2 FYNNEI. The CDR3 sequence is 14 residues long. Participants had their cohort set by participant-reported clinical history.

This receptor was identified in a woman aged 45-65 years who had been exposed to COVID-19. What was sequenced was PBMCs or T cells enriched from blood (not recorded which). This chain uses TRBV2 with TRBJ1-1, with a tentative D call TRBD1 (5 bases). CDR3 DNA: TGTGCCAGCAGTTTAGCTCAGGGTCGGACTGAAGCTTTCTTT. This encodes CASSLAQGRTEAFF.